This T cell receptor (beta chain) was obtained from a study of blood T cell repertoires in COVID-19. Study details: Samples of COVID-19 (acute and convalescent) were obtained from the United States, Italy and Spain.

Trimming stripped 4 bases from V and 8 bases from J, with 18 bases between. The germline V gene has CDR1 SGDLS and CDR2 YYNGEE. The CDR3 spans 14 residues. This table comes from immunoSEQ multiplex PCR, and its TCRdb copy is limited to in-frame clones, with some not included. The table shows 300,000 to 350,000 clones, with around 90% occurring only once. The source of this sequence is a man aged 18 to 30 with active or convalescent COVID-19. The chain is built from TRBV9 and TRBJ1-2; no reliable D call. Sample: peripheral blood. The DNA for the CDR3 is TGTGCCAGCAGCCCAGACCCCTCCCTAGGCGGCTACACCTTC. This encodes CASSPDPSLGGYTF.